Each of the 6 T cell receptor beta chains below was sequenced from the same sample in a study of blood T cell repertoires in COVID-19 (dated by TCRdb to the early 2020s). Library prep was done by the immunoSEQ multiplex PCR assay. TCRdb holds this immuneACCESS table with in-frame rearrangements only. Some clones are missing; in checked studies, unresolved V genes explain under half, and the rest has no known cause. For this sample the table gives around 250,000 clones, of which about 90% were detected only once. The ten largest clonotypes hold about 4% of the sample. Sequenced: PBMCs or T cells enriched from blood (not recorded which). Receptors originate from a woman in her 30s with acute COVID-19.

The rearrangement uses TRBV6-7 and TRBJ1-1, with 9 nucleotides matching TRBD1. TRBV6-7 is filed as an ORF, its function uncertain. The length of the CDR3 is 19 residues. V shed 2 bases, J shed 1 base, and the junction held 14 bases outside the gene matches. The CDR3 DNA is TGTGCCAGCAGTTACAAACGGCCCGGACAGGGGATGGGGAACACTGAAGCTTTCTTT. This gives the protein CASSYKRPGQGMGNTEAFF.

V usage is TRBV6-1 and J usage is TRBJ2-1; 11 bases agree with TRBD2. The CDR3 totals 19 residues. CDR1 is MNHNS, CDR2 SASEGT, per germline. V lost 0 bases, J lost 4 bases, and 11 bases stayed unmatched. The CDR3 DNA sequence: TGTGCCAGCAGTGAAGCCCCTCTAGCGGGAGGTTCCCTTTACAATGAGCAGTTCTTC. As protein: CASSEAPLAGGSLYNEQFF.

This sequence joins TRBV28 and TRBJ1-4; TRBD1 matches at 8 bases. The junction had 5 bases not matched to a gene; V was cut back by 4 bases and J by 7 bases. The CDR3 covers 14 residues. Per germline, CDR1 MDHEN and CDR2 SYDVKM. CDR3 in amino acids: CASSYRGLGEKLFF. DNA of the CDR3: TGTGCCAGCAGTTACAGGGGGTTAGGTGAAAAACTGTTTTTT.

The V gene is TRBV3-1 (or the pseudogene TRBV3-2), the J gene TRBJ1-3, with 9 bases matching TRBD1. Per germline, CDR1 LGHDT and CDR2 YNNKEL (reference sequence). With V trimmed by 1 base and J by 1 base, 11 bases remained unmatched. The CDR3 runs 19 residues. In DNA, the CDR3 is TGTGCCAGCAGCCAAGCTCCGGGACAGGGTGTGAGATCTGGAAACACCATATATTTT. Translated, it gives CASSQAPGQGVRSGNTIYF.

The V gene is TRBV19, the J gene TRBJ2-1; TRBD2 is a possible D gene (6 bases). The CDR3 is made up of 16 amino acids. The germline V and J ends were trimmed by 5 bases and 0 bases, with 14 bases remaining between them. The germline gives CDR1 LNHDA, CDR2 SQIVND (reference sequence). The CDR3, as DNA: TGTGCCAGTAGTGCCGACGTGGGGGGCTCCTACAATGAGCAGTTCTTC. Its protein is CASSADVGGSYNEQFF.

The chain couples TRBV7-9 to TRBJ2-2; D not certain. There are 12 residues in the CDR3. Trimming removed 3 bases from V and 3 bases from J, with 2 bases in between. Germline values: CDR1 SEHNR, CDR2 FQNEAQ (reference sequence). Here the CDR3 reads CASSFDTGELFF. In nucleotides, the CDR3 is TGTGCCAGCAGCTTCGACACCGGGGAGCTGTTTTTT.